Listed here are 19 T cell receptor beta chains from one sample, sequenced in a study of CDR3 diversity in severe acne. TCRdb called the PCR reads again in MiXCR, with one record for every CDR3 protein. The sample consists of tens of thousands of distinct CDR3 sequences, less than 65% of them appearing once. Input material: blood. The receptors here all came from a male donor with severe acne vulgaris.

The gene calls are TRBV29-1 and TRBJ2-2; D is uncertain. Germline V gene lookup returns CDR1 SQVTM and CDR2 ANQGSEA. The V end was cut by 2 bases, the J end by 1 base, with 5 bases between. The CDR3 covers 13 residues. The CDR3 protein is CSVELLNTGELFF. As DNA, the CDR3 is TGCAGCGTTGAACTTCTGAACACCGGGGAGCTGTTTTTT.

This chain connects TRBV20-1 to TRBJ2-7; D gene unclear. CDR1 DFQATT and CDR2 SNEGSKA come from the germline V gene (reference sequence). The CDR3 totals 11 residues. V was pared by 7 bases and J by 6 bases, with 13 bases between. CDR3 loop: CSVPTDLEQYF. The CDR3 coding sequence is TGCAGTGTTCCAACAGATCTCGAGCAGTACTTC.

This clonotype was observed at least ten times. The chain joins TRBV5-1 to TRBJ1-2; D might be TRBD1 (5 bases). The CDR3 sequence is 15 residues long. The germline V gene encodes CDR1 SGHRS and CDR2 YFSETQ. V lost 0 bases and J lost 6, with 15 bases in between. The chain's CDR3 is CASSLVSGEGNGYTF. CDR3 bases: TGCGCCAGCAGCTTGGTATCGGGGGAAGGAAATGGCTACACCTTC.

This clonotype occurred a few times. The CDR3 DNA reads TGCAGTACAGGGAATGCTGATAACTATGGCTACACCTTC. Its translation is CSTGNADNYGYTF. The chain employs TRBV29-1 and TRBJ1-2; D is perhaps TRBD1 (6 bases). This CDR3 comprises 13 residues. Per the germline V gene, CDR1 is SQVTM and CDR2 is ANQGSEA.

Concerning this clonotype itself: Germline is not matched at one junction end, which may reflect a read error. The gene calls are TRBV7-7 and TRBJ2-5, with D uncertain. The CDR3 is 16 residues long. Germline V CDR1 and CDR2: SSHAT, FNYEAQ (reference sequence). CDR3 protein: CASSPESLDVQETQYF. The CDR3, as DNA: TGTGCTAGCAGCCCCGAAAGTTTGGACGTACAAGAGACCCAGTACTTC. The whole variable domain, remainder taken from reference TRBV7-7 and TRBJ2-5, is GAGVSQSPRYKVTKRGQDVTLRCDPISSHATLYWYQQALGQGPEFLTYFNYEAQPDKSGLPSDRFSAERPEGSISTLTIQRTEQRDSAMYRCASSPESLDVQETQYFGPGTRLLVL.

The chain joins TRBV2 to TRBJ2-2, with 7 bases aligning to TRBD2. Losses at the gene ends were 2 bases for V and 8 bases for J; bases not matched to a gene: 11. This CDR3 spans 16 amino acids. The germline CDR1 and CDR2 sequences are SNHLY and FYNNEI. CDR3 loop: CASSEPRGSDRGELFF. The CDR3 DNA is TGTGCCAGCAGTGAACCTCGCGGGAGCGATAGGGGGGAGCTGTTTTTT.

The chain links TRBV20-1 to TRBJ2-7; D is perhaps TRBD2 (5 bases). There are 12 residues in the CDR3. Between the trimmed V and J ends, which lost 6 bases and 5 bases, there was a span of 14 bases. Germline lookup yields CDR1 DFQATT and CDR2 SNEGSKA (reference sequence). CDR3 in DNA: TGCAGTGCCAGCGCGGGTCTAGACGAGCAGTACTTC. This gives the protein CSASAGLDEQYF.

The chain is built from TRBV20-1 and TRBJ2-1; a weak D match, TRBD2 (6 bases). Between the trimmed V and J ends, which lost 0 bases and 5 bases, there was a span of 20 bases. Germline V gene lookup returns CDR1 DFQATT and CDR2 SNEGSKA (reference sequence). The CDR3 spans 17 residues. CDR3 sequence reads: CSARDLTGGTLDNEQFF. CDR3 DNA sequence: TGCAGTGCTAGAGATCTAACTGGCGGGACCCTCGACAATGAGCAGTTCTTC.

This chain links TRBV11-1 with TRBJ1-3; TRBD1 matches 7 bases. Germline values: CDR1 SGHAT, CDR2 FQDESV (reference sequence). With V trimmed by 6 bases and J by 0 bases, 2 bases remained unmatched. The CDR3 sequence is 14 residues long. Written as DNA, the CDR3 is TGTGCCAGCAGGGACAGGCCCTCTGGAAACACCATATATTTT. Amino acids: CASRDRPSGNTIYF.

The chain recombines TRBV7-2 with TRBJ2-6, with 11 nucleotides matching TRBD1. This CDR3 comprises 19 residues. Trimming at V came to 1 base and at J to 5 bases, leaving 10 bases not matched to a gene. CDR1 and CDR2 (germline): SGHTA, FQGNSA. In DNA, the CDR3 is TGTGCCAGCAGCTTAGGCTTTTTCGGACAGGGGGCTAGGGCCAACGTCCTGACTTTC. Translated, it gives CASSLGFFGQGARANVLTF.

This clonotype has ten or more counts. V and J are TRBV15 and TRBJ2-1; tentatively, D is TRBD2 (6 bases). The ends were cut back, 1 base at V and 9 bases at J, with 7 bases in the middle. The germline CDR1 and CDR2 sequences are LNHNV and YYDKDF (reference sequence). This CDR3 contains 12 residues. The CDR3 DNA reads as TGTGCCACCAGCAGAGGGGGAGGTGAGCAGTTCTTC. This encodes CATSRGGGEQFF.

The CDR3 nucleotides are TGTGCCAGCTGGACAGACCCACAAGAGACCCAGTACTTC. Encoded protein: CASWTDPQETQYF. V gene TRBV7-9 combines with J gene TRBJ2-5, with D possibly being TRBD1 (6 bases). The germline gives CDR1 SEHNR, CDR2 FQNEAQ (reference sequence). Trimming removed 8 bases from V and 2 bases from J, with 12 bases in between. CDR3 length equals 13 residues.

The chain couples TRBV6-1 to TRBJ2-7; D not resolved. V lost 1 base and J 0 bases, leaving 10 bases between the germline ends. The CDR3 loop spans 15 amino acids. Germline values: CDR1 MNHNS, CDR2 SASEGT. This CDR3 is CASSEGTESSYEQYV. The CDR3 region has the DNA TGTGCCAGCAGTGAAGGGACGGAGAGCTCCTACGAGCAGTACGTC.

This clonotype was recorded many times. The chain has TRBV7-9 and TRBJ2-4, with D possibly called TRBD1 or TRBD2 (5 bases each). Germline CDR1 reads SEHNR; CDR2 reads FQNEAQ (reference sequence). CDR3 length equals 14 residues. The V end lost 2 bases, the J end lost 5 bases, and 10 bases lay between the germline ends. The CDR3 DNA reads as TGTGCCAGCAGCTTATCACTGGGACAAAACATTCAGTACTTC. This sequence encodes CASSLSLGQNIQYF.

The chain couples TRBV29-1 to TRBJ2-7; 9 bases are a match to TRBD1. The germline gives CDR1 SQVTM, CDR2 ANQGSEA. The J segment lost 2 bases and the V segment lost 0 bases, leaving 5 bases of the junction unmatched. The CDR3 runs 15 residues. CDR3 nucleotide sequence: TGCAGCGTTGAAGATGGGACAGGGCAAGCCTACGAGCAGTACTTC. Protein product: CSVEDGTGQAYEQYF.

This clonotype was found many times. The chain couples TRBV10-3 to TRBJ2-3; D might be TRBD1 or TRBD2, each matching 6 bases. CDR1 ENHRY and CDR2 SYGVKD come from the germline V gene. The length of the CDR3 is 15 residues. V gave up 0 bases and J gave up 2 bases, with 9 bases separating them. The CDR3 spells CAISESGGSTDTQYF. The CDR3 DNA reads TGTGCCATCAGTGAGTCCGGGGGCTCCACAGATACGCAGTATTTT.

The table lists this clonotype with many counts. DNA for the CDR3: TGTGCCAGCACGACGGATAATGAAAAACTGTTTTTT. Its protein product is CASTTDNEKLFF. This chain uses TRBV2 with TRBJ1-4; D is unclear. The V gene's germline CDR1 is SNHLY and CDR2 FYNNEI. V was cut by 7 bases and J by 4 bases, with 7 bases left in between. CDR3 size: 12 residues. Supplemented by reference TRBV2 and TRBJ1-4, the full variable domain reads EPEVTQTPSHQVTQMGQEVILRCVPISNHLYFYWYRQILGQKVEFLVSFYNNEISEKSEIFDDQFSVERPDGSNFTLKIRSTKLEDSAMYFCASTTDNEKLFFGSGTQLSVL.

This clonotype has ten or more counts. J is TRBJ1-1 and V is TRBV15; 9 nucleotides agree with TRBD1. J lost 1 base, V lost 5 bases, and 5 bases had no gene match. The CDR3 runs 15 residues. Germline CDR1 LNHNV, CDR2 YYDKDF (reference sequence). The CDR3 reads CATSGGQGQNTEAFF. DNA for the CDR3: TGTGCCACCAGCGGCGGACAGGGGCAGAACACTGAAGCTTTCTTT.

The V and J genes are TRBV12-3 or TRBV12-4 and TRBJ2-2, with 8 bases fitting TRBD1. The CDR3 has 15 amino acids. J lost 11 bases, V lost 5 bases, and 13 bases had no gene match. The chain's CDR3 is CASSPFQGAVGELFF. The DNA of the CDR3 is TGTGCCAGCAGTCCGTTTCAGGGGGCGGTTGGTGAGCTGTTTTTT.